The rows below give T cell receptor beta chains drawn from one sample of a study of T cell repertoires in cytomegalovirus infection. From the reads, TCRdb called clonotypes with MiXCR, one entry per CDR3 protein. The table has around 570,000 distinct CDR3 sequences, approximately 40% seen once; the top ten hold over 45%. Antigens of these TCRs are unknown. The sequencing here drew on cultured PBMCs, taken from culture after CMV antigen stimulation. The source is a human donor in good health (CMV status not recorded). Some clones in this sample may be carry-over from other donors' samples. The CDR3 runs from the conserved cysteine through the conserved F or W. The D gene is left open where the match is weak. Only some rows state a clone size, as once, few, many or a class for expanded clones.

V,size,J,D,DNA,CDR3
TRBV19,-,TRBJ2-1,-,TGTGCCAGTAGTATCTCGACCTTTAGAGGCAATGAGCAGTTCTTC,CASSISTFRGNEQFF
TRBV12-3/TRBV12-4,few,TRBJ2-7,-,TGTGCCAGCAGTAACACGGGTGAGCAGTACTTC,CASSNTGEQYF
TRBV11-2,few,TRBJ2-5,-,TGTGCCAGCAGCTCGGTCGGGCCGGGGACCCAGTACTTC,CASSSVGPGTQYF
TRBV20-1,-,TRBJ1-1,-,TGCAGTGCTAGAGCTGGAGGGGTCACTGAAGCTTTCTTT,CSARAGGVTEAFF
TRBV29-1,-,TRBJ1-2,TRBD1,TGCAGCGTCCCGGACAGGGGTGGCTATGGCTACACCTTC,CSVPDRGGYGYTF
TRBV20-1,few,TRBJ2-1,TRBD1,TGCAGTGCTCCCGCCCAGGGGGCGCGGGTTGAGCAGTTCTTC,CSAPAQGARVEQFF
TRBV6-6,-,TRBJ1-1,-,TGTGCCAGCAGTTACTCCCCTCCAGGGGCGCCCACTGAAGCTTTCTTT,CASSYSPPGAPTEAFF
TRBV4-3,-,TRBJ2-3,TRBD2,TGCGCCAGCAGCCGGACTAGCGGGAGGTGGGATACGCAGTATTTT,CASSRTSGRWDTQYF
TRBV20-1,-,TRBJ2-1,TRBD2,TGCAGTGCCACGCTAGCGGGAGTGATGGAGCAGTTCTTC,CSATLAGVMEQFF
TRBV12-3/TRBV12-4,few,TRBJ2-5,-,TGTGCCAGCAGACTACGAGGGGGACCGGAGACCCAGTACTTC,CASRLRGGPETQYF
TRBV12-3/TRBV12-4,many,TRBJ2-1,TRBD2,TGTGCCAGCAGAGCGGGGGAGGATTGGAATGAGCAGTTCTTC,CASRAGEDWNEQFF
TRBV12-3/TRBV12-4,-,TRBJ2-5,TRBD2,TGTGCCAGCACCCCTAGGGGACTAGGCAAAGAGACCCAGTACTTC,CASTPRGLGKETQYF
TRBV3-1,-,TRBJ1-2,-,TGTGCCAGCAGCATCAGCCGGGTCCCTACGAGGGGCTACACCTTC,CASSISRVPTRGYTF
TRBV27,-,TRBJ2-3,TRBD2,TGTGCCAGCAGTCTCCGTGGGACTAGCTCAGATACGCAGTATTTT,CASSLRGTSSDTQYF
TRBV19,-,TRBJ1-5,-,TGTGCCAGTAGTGTGGGGTCCTCCGGGGGACAGCCCCAGCATTTT,CASSVGSSGGQPQHF
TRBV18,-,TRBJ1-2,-,TGTGCCAGCTCCCGAAGATCGGTAGATGGCTACACCTTC,CASSRRSVDGYTF
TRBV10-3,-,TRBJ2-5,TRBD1,TGTGCCATCAGTGCTGGACAGGGAGGCGAGACCCAGTACTTC,CAISAGQGGETQYF
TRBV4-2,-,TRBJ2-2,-,TGTGCCAGCAGCCAAGCAGGGGTGGCCGGGGAGCTGTTTTTT,CASSQAGVAGELFF
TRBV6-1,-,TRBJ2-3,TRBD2,TGTGCCAGCAGTGGTAGTAGCGGGGGAGGGACAGATACGCAGTATTTT,CASSGSSGGGTDTQYF
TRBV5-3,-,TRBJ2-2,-,TGTGCCAGCAGCGGGCCGACAGGATGGGACACCGGGGAGCTGTTTTTT,CASSGPTGWDTGELFF
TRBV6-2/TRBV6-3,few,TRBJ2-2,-,TGTGCCAGCAGTTATTGGGGCTTCGAGGAGGAGCTGTTTTTT,CASSYWGFEEELFF
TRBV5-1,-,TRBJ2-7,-,TGCGCCAGCAGCCGACCAACTAGCTTCGGTGACGAGCAGTACTTC,CASSRPTSFGDEQYF
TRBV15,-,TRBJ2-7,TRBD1,TGTGCCACCAGCAGAATGCCGGGGACAGGGCTCTACGAGCAGTACTTC,CATSRMPGTGLYEQYF
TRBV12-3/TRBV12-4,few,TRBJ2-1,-,TGTGCCAGCACCCGGATGGACGAGCGCCCCAGGGGTGAGCAGTTCTTC,CASTRMDERPRGEQFF
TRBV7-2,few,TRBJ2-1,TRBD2,TGTGCCAGCAGGCCTAGCGGGAGCCGGGAGAATGAGCAGTTCTTC,CASRPSGSRENEQFF
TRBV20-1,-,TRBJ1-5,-,TGCAGTGCTAGAGATGGGGGGAACCAGCCCCAGCATTTT,CSARDGGNQPQHF
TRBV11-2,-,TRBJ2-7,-,TGTGTCAGCAGCTCTCCGGGATACTACGAGCAGTACTTC,CVSSSPGYYEQYF
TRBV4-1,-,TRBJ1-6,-,TGCGCCAGCAGCCAAGGAAAGGCCTTCTCCTATAATTCACCCCTCCACTTT,CASSQGKAFSYNSPLHF
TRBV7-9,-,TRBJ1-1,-,TGTGCCAGCAGCTCATCCGGCGCCTCGGCTGAAGCTTTCTTT,CASSSSGASAEAFF
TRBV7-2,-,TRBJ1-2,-,TGTGCCAGCAGCTCCGAGAGGGACTCACCCTACACCTTC,CASSSERDSPYTF
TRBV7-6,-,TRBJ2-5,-,TGTGCCAGCAGCCAACCGGGGGCAGAGACCCAGTACTTC,CASSQPGAETQYF
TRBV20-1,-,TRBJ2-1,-,TGCAGTGCTAGAGACCCCCCGGACGGATCTGCGCCCGGTGAGCAGTTCTTC,CSARDPPDGSAPGEQFF
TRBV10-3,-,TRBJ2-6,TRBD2,TGTGCCAGCCAGACTAGCGGGAGGGCCGGGGGGGCCAACGTCCTGACTTTC,CASQTSGRAGGANVLTF
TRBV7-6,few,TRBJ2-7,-,TGTGCCAGCAGCCCCCGGGTGGGCACGGACGAGCAGTACTTC,CASSPRVGTDEQYF
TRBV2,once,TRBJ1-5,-,TGTGCCAGCAGTGGGGAAGGGGGTGAGCCCCAGCATTTT,CASSGEGGEPQHF
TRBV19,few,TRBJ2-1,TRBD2,TGTGCCAGTAGGGCCCCCGGACTAGCGGGGGGGCGGGCCGAGCAGTTCTTC,CASRAPGLAGGRAEQFF
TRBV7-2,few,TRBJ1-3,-,TGTGCCAGCAGCTTAGCTTTGAGCGGAAACACCATATATTTT,CASSLALSGNTIYF
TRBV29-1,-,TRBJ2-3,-,TGCAGCGTCAATGGGCGGGGACCCGCCGATACGCAGTATTTT,CSVNGRGPADTQYF
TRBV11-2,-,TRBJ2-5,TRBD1,TGTGCCAGCAGCTTCTGGCGGGGACAGGGAAAAGAGACCCAGTACTTC,CASSFWRGQGKETQYF
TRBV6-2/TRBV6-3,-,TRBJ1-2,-,TGTGCCAGCAGTCGAGGAGGGGCCGCGGCCGGCTACACCTTC,CASSRGGAAAGYTF
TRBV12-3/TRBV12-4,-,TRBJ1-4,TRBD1,TGTGCCAGCAGTAGCTCCCCCGGGACAGGCCTTGAAAAACTGTTTTTT,CASSSSPGTGLEKLFF
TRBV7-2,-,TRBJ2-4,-,TGTGCCAGCAGCTTAGACGGGAGAGCCAAAAACATTCAGTACTTC,CASSLDGRAKNIQYF
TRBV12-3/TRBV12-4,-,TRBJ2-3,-,TGTGCCAGCAGTTTCGGGAGCCGACGGGGTACGCAGTATTTT,CASSFGSRRGTQYF
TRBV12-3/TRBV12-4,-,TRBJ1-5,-,TGTGCCAGCAGCACACGCCGGACGGTGAATCAGCCCCAGCATTTT,CASSTRRTVNQPQHF
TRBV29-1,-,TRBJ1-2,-,TGCAGCGTTTCACAGGGTACCTATGGCTACACCTTC,CSVSQGTYGYTF
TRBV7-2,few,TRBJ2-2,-,TGTGCCAGCAGCTTAGCTCCAACACAGGGTTGGGGGTTGTTTTTT,CASSLAPTQGWGLFF
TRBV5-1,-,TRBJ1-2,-,TGCGCCAGCAGCTTGGATCGGTACGGCTATGGCTACACCTTC,CASSLDRYGYGYTF
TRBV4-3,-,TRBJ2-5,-,TGCGCCAGCAGCCAAGACAGGGAAGGGGCGGAGACCCAGTACTTC,CASSQDREGAETQYF
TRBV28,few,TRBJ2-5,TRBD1,TGTGCCAGCAGTGGGGGACAGGGAACGCGGGAGACCCAGTACTTC,CASSGGQGTRETQYF
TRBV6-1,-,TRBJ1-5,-,TGTGCCAGCAGTGAATACGACAGCAAATATAGCAATCAGCCCCAGCATTTT,CASSEYDSKYSNQPQHF